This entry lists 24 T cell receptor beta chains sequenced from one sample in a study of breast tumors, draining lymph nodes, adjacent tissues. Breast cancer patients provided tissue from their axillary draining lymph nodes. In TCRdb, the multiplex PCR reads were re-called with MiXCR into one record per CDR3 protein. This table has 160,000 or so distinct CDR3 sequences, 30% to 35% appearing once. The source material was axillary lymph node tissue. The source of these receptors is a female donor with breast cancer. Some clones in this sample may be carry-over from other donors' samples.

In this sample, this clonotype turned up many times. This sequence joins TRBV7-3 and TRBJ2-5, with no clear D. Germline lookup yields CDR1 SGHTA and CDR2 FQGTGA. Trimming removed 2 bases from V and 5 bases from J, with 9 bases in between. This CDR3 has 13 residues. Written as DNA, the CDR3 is TGTGCCAGCAGCTTAGGGATCGGGGAGACCCAGTACTTC. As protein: CASSLGIGETQYF.

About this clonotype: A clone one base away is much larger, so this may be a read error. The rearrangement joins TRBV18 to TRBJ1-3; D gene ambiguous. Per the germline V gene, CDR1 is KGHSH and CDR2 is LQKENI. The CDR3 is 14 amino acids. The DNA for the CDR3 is TGTACCAGCTCACCCAGCTTCTCTGGAAACACCATATATTTT. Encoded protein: CTSSPSFSGNTIYF. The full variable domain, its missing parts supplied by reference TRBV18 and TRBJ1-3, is NAGVMQNPRHLVRRRGQEARLRCSPMKGHSHVYWYRQLPEEGLKFMVYLQKENIIDESGMPKERFSAEFPKEGPSILRIQQVVRGDSAAYFCTSSPSFSGNTIYFGEGSWLTVV.

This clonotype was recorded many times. Here the CDR3 DNA reads TGTGCCAGCAGCTTCGAGGGGCTTGGAGAGACCCAGTACTTC. Translated: CASSFEGLGETQYF. The chain recombines TRBV7-3 with TRBJ2-5; D may correspond to TRBD1 or TRBD2 (5 bases each). CDR1 is SGHTA, CDR2 FQGTGA, per germline. This CDR3 is built from 14 residues. V lost 3 bases and J lost 4, with 12 bases in between.

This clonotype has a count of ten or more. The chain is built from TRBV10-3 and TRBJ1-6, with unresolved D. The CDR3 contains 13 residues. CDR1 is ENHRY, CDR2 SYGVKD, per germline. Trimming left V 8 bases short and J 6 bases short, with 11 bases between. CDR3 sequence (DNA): TGTGCCATCGGGGAAACAGCTAATTCACCCCTCCACTTT. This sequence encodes CAIGETANSPLHF.

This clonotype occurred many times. The DNA for the CDR3 is TGCAGTGCTAGCGGTCCCCAGGCGTCCTCTGGAAACACCATATATTTT. Translated, it gives CSASGPQASSGNTIYF. The chain recombines TRBV20-1 with TRBJ1-3; D not certain. The CDR3 consists of 16 residues. V lost 3 bases and J 0 bases, leaving 15 bases between the germline ends. The germline CDR1 and CDR2 sequences are DFQATT and SNEGSKA (reference sequence).

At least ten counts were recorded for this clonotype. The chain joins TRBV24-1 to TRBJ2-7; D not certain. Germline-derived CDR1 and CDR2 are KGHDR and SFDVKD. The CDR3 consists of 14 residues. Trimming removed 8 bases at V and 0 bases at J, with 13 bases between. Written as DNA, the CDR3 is TGTGCCACCAAAAAAGGGTCAAGCTCCTACGAGCAGTACTTC. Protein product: CATKKGSSSYEQYF.

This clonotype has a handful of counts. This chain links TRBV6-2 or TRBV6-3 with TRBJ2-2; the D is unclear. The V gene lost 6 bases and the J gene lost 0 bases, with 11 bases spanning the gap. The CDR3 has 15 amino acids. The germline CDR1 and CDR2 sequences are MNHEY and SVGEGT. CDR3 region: CASSDRNTNTGELFF. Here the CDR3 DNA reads TGTGCCAGCAGCGATAGAAATACGAACACCGGGGAGCTGTTTTTT.

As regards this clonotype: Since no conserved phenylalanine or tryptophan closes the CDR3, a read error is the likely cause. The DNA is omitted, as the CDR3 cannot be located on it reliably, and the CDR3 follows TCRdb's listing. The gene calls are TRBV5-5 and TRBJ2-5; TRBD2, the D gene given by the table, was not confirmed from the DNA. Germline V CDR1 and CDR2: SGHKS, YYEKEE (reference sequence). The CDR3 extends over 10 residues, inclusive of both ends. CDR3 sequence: CASSLTTRTS.

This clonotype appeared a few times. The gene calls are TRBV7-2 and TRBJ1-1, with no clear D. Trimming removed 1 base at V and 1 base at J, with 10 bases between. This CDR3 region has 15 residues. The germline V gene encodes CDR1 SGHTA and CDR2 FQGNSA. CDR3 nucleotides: TGTGCCAGCAGCTTAGACCCGGGGTGGAACACTGAAGCTTTCTTT. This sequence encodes CASSLDPGWNTEAFF.

The CDR3 DNA sequence: TGTGCCACCAGCAGAGATCTAATCGGGAGGGCCAACGTCCTGACTTTC. It is translated as CATSRDLIGRANVLTF. This chain uses TRBV15 with TRBJ2-6; tentatively, D is TRBD2 (5 bases). The CDR3 is 16 amino acids. V lost 0 bases, J lost 5 bases, and 11 bases lay in between. Germline assignment: CDR1 LNHNV and CDR2 YYDKDF (reference sequence).

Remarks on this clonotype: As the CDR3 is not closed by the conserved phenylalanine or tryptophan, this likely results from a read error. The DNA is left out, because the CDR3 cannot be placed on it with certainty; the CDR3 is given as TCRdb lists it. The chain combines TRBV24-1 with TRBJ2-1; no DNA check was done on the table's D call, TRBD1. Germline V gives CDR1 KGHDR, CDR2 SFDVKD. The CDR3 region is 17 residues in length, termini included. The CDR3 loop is CATSDTRGGYGNEEFFG.

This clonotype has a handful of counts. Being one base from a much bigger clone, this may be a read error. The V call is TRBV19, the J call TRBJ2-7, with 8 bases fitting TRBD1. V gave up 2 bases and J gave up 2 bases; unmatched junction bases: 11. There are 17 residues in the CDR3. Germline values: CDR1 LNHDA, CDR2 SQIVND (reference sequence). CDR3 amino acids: CASSIRGERQGPYEQYF. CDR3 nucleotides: TGTGCCAGTAGTATAAGAGGGGAACGACAGGGGCCCTACGAGCAGTACTTC.

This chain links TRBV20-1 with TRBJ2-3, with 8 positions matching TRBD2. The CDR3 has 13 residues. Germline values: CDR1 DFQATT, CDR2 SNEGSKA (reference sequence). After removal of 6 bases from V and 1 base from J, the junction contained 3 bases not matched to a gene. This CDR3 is CSAHSGGTDTQYF. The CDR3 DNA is TGCAGTGCGCATAGCGGGGGCACAGATACGCAGTATTTT.

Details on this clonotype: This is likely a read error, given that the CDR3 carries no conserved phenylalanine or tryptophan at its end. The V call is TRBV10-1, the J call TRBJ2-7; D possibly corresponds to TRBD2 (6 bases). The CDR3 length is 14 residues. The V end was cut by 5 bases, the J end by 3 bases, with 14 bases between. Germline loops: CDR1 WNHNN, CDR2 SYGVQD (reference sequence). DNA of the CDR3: TGCGCCAGCAGTCCCCGAACTAGCAGCTACGAGCAGTACTCC. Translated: CASSPRTSSYEQYS.

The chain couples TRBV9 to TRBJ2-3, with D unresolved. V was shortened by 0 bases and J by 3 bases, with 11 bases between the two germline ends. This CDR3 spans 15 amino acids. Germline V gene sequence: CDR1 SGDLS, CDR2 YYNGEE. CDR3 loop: CASSVGEVRTDTQYF. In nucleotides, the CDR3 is TGTGCCAGCAGCGTAGGAGAGGTTAGGACAGATACGCAGTATTTT.

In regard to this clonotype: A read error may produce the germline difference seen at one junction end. CDR3 sequence reads: CASSLESLGVFYEQYF. The CDR3 DNA sequence: TGTGCCAGTAGCTTAGAATCACTAGGGGTATTCTACGAGCAGTACTTC. The chain is built from TRBV11-2 and TRBJ2-7; D may correspond to TRBD1 or TRBD2 (5 bases each). The CDR3 covers 16 residues. Germline V lookup: CDR1 SGHAT, CDR2 FQNNGV.

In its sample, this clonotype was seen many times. CDR3 loop: CASSSDRDPPYEQYF. The CDR3 DNA reads TGTGCCAGCAGTTCCGACAGGGATCCCCCCTACGAGCAGTACTTC. The rearrangement links TRBV6-5 to TRBJ2-7, with 7 bases aligning to TRBD1. Trimming removed 4 bases from V and 2 bases from J; junction bases left unmatched: 8. Germline assignment: CDR1 MNHEY and CDR2 SVGAGI. CDR3 length: 15 residues.

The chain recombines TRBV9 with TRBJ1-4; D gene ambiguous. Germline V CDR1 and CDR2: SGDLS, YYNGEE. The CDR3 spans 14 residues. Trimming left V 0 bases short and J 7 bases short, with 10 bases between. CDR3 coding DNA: TGTGCCAGCAGCGTAGGAAGCGGAGTTGAAAAACTGTTTTTT. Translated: CASSVGSGVEKLFF.

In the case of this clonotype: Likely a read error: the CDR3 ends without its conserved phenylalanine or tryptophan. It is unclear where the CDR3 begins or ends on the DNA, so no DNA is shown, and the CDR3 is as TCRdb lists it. This CDR3 reads CASSPQDSRGYTFGS. This chain connects TRBV12-3 or TRBV12-4 to TRBJ2-5; TRBD1 reflects the table's D call only, with no check against the DNA. With termini counted, the CDR3 has 15 amino acids.

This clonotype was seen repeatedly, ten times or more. The CDR3 nucleotides are TGTGCCACCCGTCATTCGGCATTTGGCACAGATACGCAGTATTTT. Its translation is CATRHSAFGTDTQYF. The chain joins TRBV24-1 to TRBJ2-3; D is unclear. The CDR3 runs to 15 residues. Germline V lookup: CDR1 KGHDR, CDR2 SFDVKD. Trimming took 9 bases from V and 1 from J, leaving 16 bases between them.

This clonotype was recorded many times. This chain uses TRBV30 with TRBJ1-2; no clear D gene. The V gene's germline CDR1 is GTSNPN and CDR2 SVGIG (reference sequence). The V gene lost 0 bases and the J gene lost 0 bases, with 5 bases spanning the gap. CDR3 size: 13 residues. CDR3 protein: CAWSVEANYGYTF. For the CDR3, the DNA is TGTGCCTGGAGTGTTGAAGCTAACTATGGCTACACCTTC.

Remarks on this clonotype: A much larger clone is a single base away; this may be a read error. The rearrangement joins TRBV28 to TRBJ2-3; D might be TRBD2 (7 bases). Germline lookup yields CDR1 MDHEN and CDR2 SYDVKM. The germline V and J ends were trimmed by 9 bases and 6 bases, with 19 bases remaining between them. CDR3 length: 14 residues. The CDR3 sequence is CASREGGPIDTQYF. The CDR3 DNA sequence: TGTGCCAGTAGGGAGGGGGGGCCAATCGATACGCAGTATTTT.

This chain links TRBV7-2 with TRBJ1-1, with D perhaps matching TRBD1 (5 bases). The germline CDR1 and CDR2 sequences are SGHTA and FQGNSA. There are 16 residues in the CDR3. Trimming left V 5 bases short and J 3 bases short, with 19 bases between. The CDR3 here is CTSSPPGIGGDTEAFF. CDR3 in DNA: TGTACCAGCAGCCCGCCGGGGATCGGGGGGGACACTGAAGCTTTCTTT.

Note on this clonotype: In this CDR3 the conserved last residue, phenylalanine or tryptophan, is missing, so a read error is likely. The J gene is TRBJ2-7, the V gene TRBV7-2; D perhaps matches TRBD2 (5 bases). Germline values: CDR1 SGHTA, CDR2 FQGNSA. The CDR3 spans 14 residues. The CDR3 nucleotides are TGTGCCAACAGCGACGGAGGTTACTCCTACGAGCAGTACCTC. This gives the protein CANSDGGYSYEQYL.